One and the same sample provided the 12 T cell receptor beta chains below, sequenced in a study of T cell responses to AZD1222 COVID-19 vaccine. The data were produced by immunoSEQ multiplex PCR, yet TCRdb's version contains in-frame clones alone and is incomplete. The sample carries under 200,000 clones, less than 95% recorded once. The sequencing here drew on peripheral blood, taken on day 0 of AZD1222 vaccination. Source of these receptors: an adult in good health.

In nucleotides, the CDR3 is TGTGCCAGCAGCTTGAACGTGCGTACTTCTGGCTACACCTTC. Its protein product is CASSLNVRTSGYTF. The genes are TRBV7-2 and TRBJ1-2; D remains unclear. V lost 3 bases, J lost 7 bases, and 15 bases lay in between. The CDR3 has 14 residues. Germline V CDR1 and CDR2: SGHTA, FQGNSA.

The chain couples TRBV6-5 to TRBJ2-7; the D is unclear. The length of the CDR3 is 13 residues. V lost 0 bases and J lost 7, with 10 bases in between. Germline lookup yields CDR1 MNHEY and CDR2 SVGAGI. The CDR3 nucleotides are TGTGCCAGCAGTTACTCCCTCAGGCGGGAGCAGTACTTC. Protein: CASSYSLRREQYF.

The chain combines TRBV9 with TRBJ2-2, with 7 bases identical to TRBD1. The junction had 1 base not matched to a gene; V was cut back by 4 bases and J by 1 base. This CDR3 has 14 amino acids. Germline lookup yields CDR1 SGDLS and CDR2 YYNGEE. The CDR3, as DNA: TGTGCCAGCAGCCGGGACAGGAACACCGGGGAGCTGTTTTTT. Translated: CASSRDRNTGELFF.

The chain is built from TRBV10-3 and TRBJ1-1; the D gene is possibly TRBD1 (6 bases). The germline V gene has CDR1 ENHRY and CDR2 SYGVKD. This CDR3 contains 14 residues. V lost 6 bases, J lost 1 base, and 12 bases lay in between. The CDR3 coding sequence is TGTGCCATCAGATTGGACAGCAAGAACACTGAAGCTTTCTTT. Translating gives CAIRLDSKNTEAFF.

This chain joins TRBV28 and TRBJ2-7; D is uncertain. Per the germline V gene, CDR1 is MDHEN and CDR2 is SYDVKM. The CDR3 spans 13 residues. V was shortened by 2 bases and J by 4 bases, with 9 bases between the two germline ends. CDR3 nucleotide sequence: TGTGCCAGCAGTTTAGGTCAGATGTACGAGCAGTACTTC. The encoded protein is CASSLGQMYEQYF.

The chain is built from TRBV7-2 and TRBJ1-6; 7 positions match TRBD1. The V gene end was trimmed by 5 bases and the J gene end by 7 bases; junction bases not matched to a gene: 5. CDR3 length: 14 amino acids. CDR1 SGHTA and CDR2 FQGNSA come from the germline V gene. The CDR3 DNA reads TGTGCCAGCAGCCCGGGACAGAGCAATTCACCCCTCCACTTT. Encoded protein: CASSPGQSNSPLHF. Full variable domain (remainder filled in from reference TRBV7-2 and TRBJ1-6): GAGVSQSPSNKVTEKGKDVELRCDPISGHTALYWYRQSLGQGLEFLIYFQGNSAPDKSGLPSDRFSAERTGGSVSTLTIQRTQQEDSAVYLCASSPGQSNSPLHFGNGTRLTVT.

The gene calls are TRBV6-5 and TRBJ1-5; TRBD1 might be the D (5 bases). CDR3 length: 16 amino acids. The V and J ends lost 2 bases and 4 bases respectively, with 15 bases between them. In germline, CDR1 is MNHEY, CDR2 SVGAGI. The CDR3 is CASSYIRQIGNQPQHF. The CDR3 DNA sequence: TGTGCCAGCAGTTACATTCGACAGATTGGGAATCAGCCCCAGCATTTT.

V is TRBV7-9 and J is TRBJ1-1, with TRBD1 matching 8 bases. Germline CDR1 reads SEHNR; CDR2 reads FQNEAQ (reference sequence). V shed 8 bases, J shed 4 bases, and the junction held 9 bases outside the gene matches. The CDR3 is 14 amino acids. Here the CDR3 DNA reads TGTGCCAGCGGAACCACAGGGGGAGGCACTGAAGCTTTCTTT. The encoded protein is CASGTTGGGTEAFF.

This clone was observed a handful of times. The chain is built from TRBV10-3 and TRBJ1-2; 7 positions match TRBD1. With V trimmed by 2 bases and J by 4 bases, 13 bases remained unmatched. The length of the CDR3 is 17 residues. The germline V gene encodes CDR1 ENHRY and CDR2 SYGVKD. CDR3 amino acids: CAISEGDSLQLRYGYTF. The CDR3 DNA reads as TGTGCCATCAGTGAGGGGGACAGCCTCCAATTACGCTATGGCTACACCTTC.

V gene TRBV5-1 combines with J gene TRBJ2-1; 8 nucleotides align to TRBD2. V shed 0 bases, J shed 2 bases, and the junction held 1 base outside the gene matches. Germline-derived CDR1 and CDR2 are SGHRS and YFSETQ. The CDR3 has 15 amino acids. CDR3 amino acids: CASSLGGGPYNEQFF. The CDR3 coding sequence is TGCGCCAGCAGCTTGGGCGGGGGGCCCTACAATGAGCAGTTCTTC. Full variable domain (missing parts from reference TRBV5-1 and TRBJ2-1): KAGVTQTPRYLIKTRGQQVTLSCSPISGHRSVSWYQQTPGQGLQFLFEYFSETQRNKGNFPGRFSGRQFSNSRSEMNVSTLELGDSALYLCASSLGGGPYNEQFFGPGTRLTVL.

V gene TRBV5-1 combines with J gene TRBJ2-4; possible D gene TRBD1, 7 bases. V was pared by 1 base and J by 6 bases, with 14 bases between. The CDR3 sequence is 15 residues long. Germline lookup yields CDR1 SGHRS and CDR2 YFSETQ. CDR3 amino acids: CASSLSTQGGNIQYF. CDR3 bases: TGCGCCAGCAGCTTGTCGACCCAGGGGGGAAACATTCAGTACTTC. Drawing the rest from reference TRBV5-1 and TRBJ2-4, the complete variable domain is KAGVTQTPRYLIKTRGQQVTLSCSPISGHRSVSWYQQTPGQGLQFLFEYFSETQRNKGNFPGRFSGRQFSNSRSEMNVSTLELGDSALYLCASSLSTQGGNIQYFGAGTRLSVL.

J is TRBJ2-5 and V is TRBV27; D is possibly TRBD2 (5 bases). Trimming removed 5 bases at V and 6 bases at J, with 19 bases between. The CDR3 runs to 15 residues. Germline assignment: CDR1 MNHEY and CDR2 SMNVEV (reference sequence). CDR3 protein: CASSPHLLRRKTQYF. Here the CDR3 DNA reads TGTGCCAGCAGTCCGCATCTACTGAGGAGGAAGACCCAGTACTTC.